Sequencing of this TCR beta chain was carried out in a study of cytomegalovirus exposure and HLA in healthy donors. Study-wide points: Sequencing depth across donors, presence/absence analyses assumed, was roughly uniform.

Germline lookup yields CDR1 LNHDA and CDR2 SQIVND (reference sequence). CDR3 length equals 16 residues. The V segment lost 0 bases and the J segment 4 bases; nucleotides outside the gene matches: 8. Concerning this clone: The antigen is unknown.

60 Vbeta and 13 Jbeta primers were used in PCR. Assay used: immunoSEQ multiplex PCR; TCRdb lists only in-frame clones, some missing. Among 90,000 to 120,000 clones listed, over 60% were seen once. The chain is built from TRBV19 and TRBJ1-2; 7 bases line up with TRBD1. The sample taken for sequencing was PBMCs. The origin of this receptor is a female donor in good health and CMV-seropositive. The CDR3 is CASSIERGLLFYGYTF. The CDR3 DNA follows: TGTGCCAGTAGTATAGAGAGGGGGCTTCTCTTCTATGGCTACACCTTC.